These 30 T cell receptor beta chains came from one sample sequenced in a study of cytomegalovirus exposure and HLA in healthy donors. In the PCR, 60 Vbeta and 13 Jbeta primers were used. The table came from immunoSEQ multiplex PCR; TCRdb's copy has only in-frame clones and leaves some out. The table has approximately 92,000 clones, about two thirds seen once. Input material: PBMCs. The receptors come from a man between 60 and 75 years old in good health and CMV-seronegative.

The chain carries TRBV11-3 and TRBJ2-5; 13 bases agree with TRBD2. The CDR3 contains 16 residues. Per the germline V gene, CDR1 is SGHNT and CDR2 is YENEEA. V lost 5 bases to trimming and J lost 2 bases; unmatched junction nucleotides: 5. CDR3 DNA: TGTGCCAGCAGCCGTGGACTAGCGGGAGCTCAAGAGACCCAGTACTTC. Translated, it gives CASSRGLAGAQETQYF.

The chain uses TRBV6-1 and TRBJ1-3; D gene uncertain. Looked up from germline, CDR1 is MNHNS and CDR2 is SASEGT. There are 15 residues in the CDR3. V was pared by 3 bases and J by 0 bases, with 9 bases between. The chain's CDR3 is CASSESGFSGNTIYF. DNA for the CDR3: TGTGCCAGCAGTGAGTCAGGCTTCTCTGGAAACACCATATATTTT.

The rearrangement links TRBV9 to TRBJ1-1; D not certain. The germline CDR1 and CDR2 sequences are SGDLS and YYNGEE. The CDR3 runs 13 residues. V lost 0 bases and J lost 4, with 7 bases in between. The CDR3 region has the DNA TGTGCCAGCAGCGTAGGAGGGTCCACTGAAGCTTTCTTT. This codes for CASSVGGSTEAFF.

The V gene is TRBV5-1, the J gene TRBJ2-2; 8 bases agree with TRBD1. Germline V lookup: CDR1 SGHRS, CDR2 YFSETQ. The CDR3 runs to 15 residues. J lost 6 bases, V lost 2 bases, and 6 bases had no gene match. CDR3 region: CASSFGTGGAGELFF. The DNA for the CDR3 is TGCGCCAGCAGCTTCGGGACAGGTGGGGCCGGGGAGCTGTTTTTT.

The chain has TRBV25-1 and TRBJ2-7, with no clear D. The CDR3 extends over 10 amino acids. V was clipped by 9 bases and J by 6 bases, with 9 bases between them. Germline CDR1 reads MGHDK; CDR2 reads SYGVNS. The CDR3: CARLRSEQYF. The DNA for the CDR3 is TGTGCCAGACTAAGAAGCGAGCAGTACTTC.

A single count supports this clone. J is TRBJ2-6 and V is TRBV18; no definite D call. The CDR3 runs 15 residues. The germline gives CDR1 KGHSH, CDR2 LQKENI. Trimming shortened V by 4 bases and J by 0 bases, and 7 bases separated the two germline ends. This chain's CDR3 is CASSLTSSGANVLTF. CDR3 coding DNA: TGTGCCAGCTCACTTACAAGCTCTGGGGCCAACGTCCTGACTTTC.

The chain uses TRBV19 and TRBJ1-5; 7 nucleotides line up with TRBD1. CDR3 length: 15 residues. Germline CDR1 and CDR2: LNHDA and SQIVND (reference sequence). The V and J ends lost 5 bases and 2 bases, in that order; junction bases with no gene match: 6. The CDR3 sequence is CASSSQGDGNQPQHF. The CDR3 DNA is TGTGCCAGTAGTTCCCAGGGGGATGGCAATCAGCCCCAGCATTTT.

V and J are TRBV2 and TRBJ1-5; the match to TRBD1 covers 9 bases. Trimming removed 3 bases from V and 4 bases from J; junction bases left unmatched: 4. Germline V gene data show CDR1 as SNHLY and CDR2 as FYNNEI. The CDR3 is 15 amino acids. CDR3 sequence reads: CASSDQQGANQPQHF. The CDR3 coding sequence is TGTGCCAGCAGTGATCAACAGGGGGCGAATCAGCCCCAGCATTTT.

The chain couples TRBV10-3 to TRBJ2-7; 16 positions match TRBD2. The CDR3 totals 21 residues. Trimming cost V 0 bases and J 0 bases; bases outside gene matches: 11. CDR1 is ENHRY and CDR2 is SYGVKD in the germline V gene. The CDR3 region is CAISESMRGLAGGIDSYEQYF. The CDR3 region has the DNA TGTGCCATCAGTGAGTCGATGCGGGGACTAGCGGGAGGGATTGACTCCTACGAGCAGTACTTC.

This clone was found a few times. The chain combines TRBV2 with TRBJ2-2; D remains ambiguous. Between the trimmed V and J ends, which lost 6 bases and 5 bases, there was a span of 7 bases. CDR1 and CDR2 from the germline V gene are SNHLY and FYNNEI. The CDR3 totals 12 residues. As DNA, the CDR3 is TGTGCCAGCAGGGAGACTACCGGGGAGCTGTTTTTT. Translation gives CASRETTGELFF.

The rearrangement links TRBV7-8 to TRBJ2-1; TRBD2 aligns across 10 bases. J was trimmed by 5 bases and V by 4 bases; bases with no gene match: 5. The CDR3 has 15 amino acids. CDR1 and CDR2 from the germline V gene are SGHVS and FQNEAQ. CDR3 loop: CASSSWTSGHNEQFF. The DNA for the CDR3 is TGTGCCAGCAGCTCCTGGACTAGCGGCCACAATGAGCAGTTCTTC.

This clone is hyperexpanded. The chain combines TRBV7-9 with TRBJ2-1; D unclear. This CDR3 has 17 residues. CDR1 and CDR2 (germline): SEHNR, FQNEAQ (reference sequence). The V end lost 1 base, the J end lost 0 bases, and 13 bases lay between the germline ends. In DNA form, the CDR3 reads TGTGCCAGCAGCTTAGATCCTAGAATTCTCTCCTACAATGAGCAGTTCTTC. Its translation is CASSLDPRILSYNEQFF. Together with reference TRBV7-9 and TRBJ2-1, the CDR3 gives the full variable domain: DTGVSQNPRHKITKRGQNVTFRCDPISEHNRLYWYRQTLGQGPEFLTYFQNEAQLEKSRLLSDRFSAERPKGSFSTLEIQRTEQGDSAMYLCASSLDPRILSYNEQFFGPGTRLTVL.

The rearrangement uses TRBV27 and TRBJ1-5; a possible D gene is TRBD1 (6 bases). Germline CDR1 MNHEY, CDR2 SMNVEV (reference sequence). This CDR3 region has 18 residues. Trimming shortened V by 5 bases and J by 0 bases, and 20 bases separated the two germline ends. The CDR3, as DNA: TGTGCCAGCAGTGCTAACAGGGACCTATTACATAGCAATCAGCCCCAGCATTTT. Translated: CASSANRDLLHSNQPQHF.

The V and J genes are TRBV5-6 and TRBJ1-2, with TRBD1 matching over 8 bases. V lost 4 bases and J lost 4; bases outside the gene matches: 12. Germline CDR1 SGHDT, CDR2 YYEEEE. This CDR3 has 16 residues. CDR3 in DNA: TGTGCCAGCAGCCCAAATACAGGGGGTCCTGTCTATGGCTACACCTTC. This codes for CASSPNTGGPVYGYTF.

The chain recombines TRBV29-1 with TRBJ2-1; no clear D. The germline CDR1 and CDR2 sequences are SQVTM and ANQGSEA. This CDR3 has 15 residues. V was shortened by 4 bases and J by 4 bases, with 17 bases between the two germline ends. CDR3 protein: CSVGPVPPTYNEQFF. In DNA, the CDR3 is TGCAGCGTTGGTCCCGTTCCCCCGACATACAATGAGCAGTTCTTC.

This CDR3 is CASSAPRTGGATDTQYF. CDR3 DNA: TGTGCCAGCAGTGCGCCTCGGACAGGGGGTGCCACAGATACGCAGTATTTT. The chain recombines TRBV6-1 with TRBJ2-3, with 10 bases lining up with TRBD1. Germline assignment: CDR1 MNHNS and CDR2 SASEGT. The CDR3 is 17 amino acids. Trimming cost V 4 bases and J 2 bases; bases outside gene matches: 9.

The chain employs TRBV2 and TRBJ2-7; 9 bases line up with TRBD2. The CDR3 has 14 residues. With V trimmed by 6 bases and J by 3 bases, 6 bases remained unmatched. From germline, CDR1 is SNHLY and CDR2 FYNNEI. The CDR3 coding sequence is TGTGCCAGCAGCCCGGGACTAGCTCTCTACGAGCAGTACTTC. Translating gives CASSPGLALYEQYF. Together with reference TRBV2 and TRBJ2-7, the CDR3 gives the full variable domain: EPEVTQTPSHQVTQMGQEVILRCVPISNHLYFYWYRQILGQKVEFLVSFYNNEISEKSEIFDDQFSVERPDGSNFTLKIRSTKLEDSAMYFCASSPGLALYEQYFGPGTRLTVT.

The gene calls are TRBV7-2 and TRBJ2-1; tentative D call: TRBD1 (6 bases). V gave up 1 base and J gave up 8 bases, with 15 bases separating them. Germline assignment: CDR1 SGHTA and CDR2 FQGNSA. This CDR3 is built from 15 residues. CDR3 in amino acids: CASSLEWPQGDEQFF. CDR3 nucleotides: TGTGCCAGCAGCTTAGAATGGCCACAGGGAGATGAGCAGTTCTTC. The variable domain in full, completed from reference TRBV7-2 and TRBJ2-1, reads GAGVSQSPSNKVTEKGKDVELRCDPISGHTALYWYRQSLGQGLEFLIYFQGNSAPDKSGLPSDRFSAERTGGSVSTLTIQRTQQEDSAVYLCASSLEWPQGDEQFFGPGTRLTVL.

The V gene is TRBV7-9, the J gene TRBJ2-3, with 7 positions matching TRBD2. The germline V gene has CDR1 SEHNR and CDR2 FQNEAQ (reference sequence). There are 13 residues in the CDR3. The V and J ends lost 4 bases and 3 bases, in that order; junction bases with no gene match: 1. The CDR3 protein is CASSWGGTDTQYF. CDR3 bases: TGTGCCAGCAGCTGGGGGGGGACAGATACGCAGTATTTT.

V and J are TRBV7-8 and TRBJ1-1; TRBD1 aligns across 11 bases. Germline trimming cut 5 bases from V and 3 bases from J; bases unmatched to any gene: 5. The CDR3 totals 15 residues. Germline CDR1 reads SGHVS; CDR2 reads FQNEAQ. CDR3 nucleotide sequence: TGTGCCAGCAGCAAGGACAGGGGGCGGGACACTGAAGCTTTCTTT. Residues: CASSKDRGRDTEAFF. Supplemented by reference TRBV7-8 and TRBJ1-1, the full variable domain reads GAGVSQSPRYKVAKRGQDVALRCDPISGHVSLFWYQQALGQGPEFLTYFQNEAQLDKSGLPSDRFFAERPEGSVSTLKIQRTQQEDSAVYLCASSKDRGRDTEAFFGQGTRLTVV.

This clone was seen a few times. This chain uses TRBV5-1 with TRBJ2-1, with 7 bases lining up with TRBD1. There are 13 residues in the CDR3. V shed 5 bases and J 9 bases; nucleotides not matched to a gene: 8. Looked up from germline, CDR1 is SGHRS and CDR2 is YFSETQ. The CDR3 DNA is TGCGCCAGCAGAGACAGGGTCCAAGGTGAGCAGTTCTTC. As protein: CASRDRVQGEQFF.

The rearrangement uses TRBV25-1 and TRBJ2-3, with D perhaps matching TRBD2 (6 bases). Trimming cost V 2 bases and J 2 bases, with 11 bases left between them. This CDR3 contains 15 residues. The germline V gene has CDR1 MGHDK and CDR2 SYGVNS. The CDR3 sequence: CASSEAGPPTDTQYF. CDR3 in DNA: TGTGCCAGCAGTGAAGCGGGACCCCCCACAGATACGCAGTATTTT.

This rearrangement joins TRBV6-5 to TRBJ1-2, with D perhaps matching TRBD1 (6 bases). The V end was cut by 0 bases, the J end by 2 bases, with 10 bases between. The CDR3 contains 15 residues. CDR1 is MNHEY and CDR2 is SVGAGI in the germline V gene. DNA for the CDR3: TGTGCCAGCAGTTACTCGGGGGCACAAAACTATGGCTACACCTTC. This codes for CASSYSGAQNYGYTF.

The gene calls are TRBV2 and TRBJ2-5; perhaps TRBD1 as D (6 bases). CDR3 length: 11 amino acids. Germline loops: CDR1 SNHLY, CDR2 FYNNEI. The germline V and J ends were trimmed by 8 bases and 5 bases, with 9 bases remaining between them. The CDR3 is CASGTKETQYF. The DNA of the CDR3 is TGTGCCAGCGGGACAAAGGAGACCCAGTACTTC. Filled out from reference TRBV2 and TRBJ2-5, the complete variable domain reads EPEVTQTPSHQVTQMGQEVILRCVPISNHLYFYWYRQILGQKVEFLVSFYNNEISEKSEIFDDQFSVERPDGSNFTLKIRSTKLEDSAMYFCASGTKETQYFGPGTRLLVL.

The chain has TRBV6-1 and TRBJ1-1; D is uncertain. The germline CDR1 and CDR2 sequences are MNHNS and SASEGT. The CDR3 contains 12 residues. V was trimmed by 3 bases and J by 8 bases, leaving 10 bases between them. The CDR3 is CASSERGQEAFF. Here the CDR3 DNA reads TGTGCCAGCAGTGAGCGGGGTCAGGAAGCTTTCTTT.

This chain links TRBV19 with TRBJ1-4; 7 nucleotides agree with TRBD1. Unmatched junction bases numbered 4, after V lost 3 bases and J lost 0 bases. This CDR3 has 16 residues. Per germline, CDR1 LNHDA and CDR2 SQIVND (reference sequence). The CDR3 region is CASSMGQLATNEKLFF. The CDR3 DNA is TGTGCCAGTAGTATGGGACAGCTTGCAACTAATGAAAAACTGTTTTTT. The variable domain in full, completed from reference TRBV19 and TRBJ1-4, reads DGGITQSPKYLFRKEGQNVTLSCEQNLNHDAMYWYRQDPGQGLRLIYYSQIVNDFQKGDIAEGYSVSREKKESFPLTVTSAQKNPTAFYLCASSMGQLATNEKLFFGSGTQLSVL.

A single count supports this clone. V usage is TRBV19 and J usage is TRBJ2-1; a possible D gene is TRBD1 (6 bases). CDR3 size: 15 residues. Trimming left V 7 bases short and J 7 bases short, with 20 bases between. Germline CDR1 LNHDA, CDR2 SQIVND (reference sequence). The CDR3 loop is CASTLGTPGPNEQFF. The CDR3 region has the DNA TGTGCCAGTACCCTCGGGACACCGGGACCGAATGAGCAGTTCTTC.

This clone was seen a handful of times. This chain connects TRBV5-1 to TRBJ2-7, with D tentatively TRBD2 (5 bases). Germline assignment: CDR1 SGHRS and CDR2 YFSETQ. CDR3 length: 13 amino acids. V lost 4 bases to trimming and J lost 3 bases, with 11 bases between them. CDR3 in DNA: TGCGCCAGCAGCATAACGGGGTTCTACGAGCAGTACTTC. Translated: CASSITGFYEQYF. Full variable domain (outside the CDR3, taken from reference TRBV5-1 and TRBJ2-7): KAGVTQTPRYLIKTRGQQVTLSCSPISGHRSVSWYQQTPGQGLQFLFEYFSETQRNKGNFPGRFSGRQFSNSRSEMNVSTLELGDSALYLCASSITGFYEQYFGPGTRLTVT.

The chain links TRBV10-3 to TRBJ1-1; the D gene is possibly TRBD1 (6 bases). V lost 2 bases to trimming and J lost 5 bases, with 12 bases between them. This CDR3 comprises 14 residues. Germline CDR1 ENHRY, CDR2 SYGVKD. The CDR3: CAISEQGSQTEAFF. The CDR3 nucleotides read TGTGCCATCAGTGAGCAGGGGAGTCAAACTGAAGCTTTCTTT.

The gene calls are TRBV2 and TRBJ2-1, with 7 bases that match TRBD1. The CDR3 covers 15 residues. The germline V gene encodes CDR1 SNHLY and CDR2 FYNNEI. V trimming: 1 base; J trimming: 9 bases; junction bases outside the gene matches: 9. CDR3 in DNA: TGTGCCAGCAGTGAAGGGCGACAGGGTCGGAGTGAGCAGTTCTTC. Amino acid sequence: CASSEGRQGRSEQFF.